The rows below give T cell receptor beta chains drawn from one sample of a study of beta chain features in type 1 diabetes. Method: immunoSEQ multiplex PCR; TCRdb's copy keeps in-frame clones and lacks some. The sample consists of around 130,000 clones, around 15% of them appearing once. Sequenced material: central memory CD4+ T cells from blood. The source is a man aged 25-40 years with type 1 diabetes. Each CDR3 is given with its conserved first and last residue. The D gene is left open where the match is weak. Clone size is shown for a subset of rows, as once, few, many or a class of expanded clone.

15	NA	TRBV6-5	NA	TRBJ2-3	TGTGCCAGCAGTTATAGGGGGGAGTCGACAGATACGCAGTATTTT	CASSYRGESTDTQYF
15	TRBD1	TRBV29-1	few	TRBJ2-5	TGCAGCGGAAGAGGGACAGTTTACTACCAAGAGACCCAGTACTTC	CSGRGTVYYQETQYF
13	TRBD2	TRBV7-9	NA	TRBJ2-1	TGTGCCAGCAGCCGGACTAGCGGTGATGAGCAGTTCTTC	CASSRTSGDEQFF
14	NA	TRBV7-9	NA	TRBJ2-3	TGTGCCAGCAGCTTAGTGTACAGCACAGATACGCAGTATTTT	CASSLVYSTDTQYF
15	NA	TRBV2	few	TRBJ1-6	TGTGCCAGCAGGTTAACCGGGACTCAGAATTCACCCCTCCACTTT	CASRLTGTQNSPLHF
16	TRBD1	TRBV5-1	NA	TRBJ2-2	TGCGCCAGCGGGTCTGGGACAGACCCAAACACCGGGGAGCTGTTTTTT	CASGSGTDPNTGELFF
15	TRBD1	TRBV6-5	few	TRBJ2-7	TGTGCCAGCAGTTACGGCTGGGACAGCTCCTACGAGCAGTACTTC	CASSYGWDSSYEQYF
13	NA	TRBV7-2	NA	TRBJ2-5	TGTGCCAGCAGCTTAGTGAGGGATGAGACCCAGTACTTC	CASSLVRDETQYF
17	TRBD2	TRBV7-2	few	TRBJ2-5	TGTGCCAGCAGCTTAGCCCCGGCTAGCGGGGGGGCTGAGACCCAGTACTTC	CASSLAPASGGAETQYF
13	TRBD1	TRBV9	few	TRBJ2-5	TGTGCCAGCAGCGACCATACAGGGGCTGTGCAGTACTTC	CASSDHTGAVQYF
14	NA	TRBV7-2	NA	TRBJ2-7	TGTGCCAGCAGTGAGGCAGGGAGCTCCTACGAGCAGTACTTC	CASSEAGSSYEQYF
13	NA	TRBV15	NA	TRBJ2-5	TGTGCCACCAGCAGACCGGGCGGTGAGACCCAGTACTTC	CATSRPGGETQYF
13	NA	TRBV25-1	NA	TRBJ2-7	TGTGCCAGCAGTGAGGGGGATAGATACGAGCAGTACTTC	CASSEGDRYEQYF
15	TRBD1	TRBV4-3	many	TRBJ1-2	TGCGCCAGCAGCCATGTACAGGGGCTCATGAATGGCTACACCTTC	CASSHVQGLMNGYTF
13	TRBD1	TRBV29-1	NA	TRBJ2-5	TGCAGCGTGGCTGGACAGGTTCAAGAGACCCAGTACTTC	CSVAGQVQETQYF
17	TRBD2	TRBV27	few	TRBJ2-3	TGTGCCAGCATGTCTTATCTAGCGGGGGGACACACAGATACGCAGTATTTT	CASMSYLAGGHTDTQYF
13	NA	TRBV28	few	TRBJ2-7	TGTGCCAGCATCAATAGCGGAACCTACGAGCAGTACTTC	CASINSGTYEQYF
16	TRBD2	TRBV6-6	few	TRBJ2-3	TGTGCCAGCAGCCAACCGGGACTAGCGGGGGAGGATACGCAGTATTTT	CASSQPGLAGEDTQYF
16	NA	TRBV7-2	few	TRBJ2-5	TGTGCCAGCAGCTTAGCGCCCCAGGGGTACCAAGAGACCCAGTACTTC	CASSLAPQGYQETQYF
13	NA	TRBV14	few	TRBJ1-5	TGTGCCAGCAGCCAAGATCTAGGTCAGCCCCAGCATTTT	CASSQDLGQPQHF
15	NA	TRBV28	few	TRBJ2-2	TGTGCCAGCAGTCCCGGGATTGGAGACACCGGGGAGCTGTTTTTT	CASSPGIGDTGELFF
15	NA	TRBV4-1	once	TRBJ1-4	TGCGCCAGCAGCCAAAGCAGGTTGTTTAATGAAAAACTGTTTTTT	CASSQSRLFNEKLFF
15	TRBD1	TRBV7-2	NA	TRBJ2-7	TGTGCCAGCAGACCCTGGACAGGGGGCCGCTACGAGCAGTACTTC	CASRPWTGGRYEQYF
15	NA	TRBV11-2	NA	TRBJ1-2	TGTGCCAGCAGCCCGTTACAGGGACCTAACTATGGCTACACCTTC	CASSPLQGPNYGYTF
12	NA	TRBV29-1	NA	TRBJ2-1	TGCAGCGTTGACATTTCGGGCAATGAGCAGTTCTTC	CSVDISGNEQFF
13	NA	TRBV9	NA	TRBJ2-5	TGTGCCAGCAGCGCGGCAGTCCAAGAGACCCAGTACTTC	CASSAAVQETQYF
16	NA	TRBV28	many	TRBJ2-1	TGTGCCAGCAGTTCGTGGGGCAGGGGGGCGACCAATGAGCAGTTCTTC	CASSSWGRGATNEQFF
16	TRBD2	TRBV4-1	NA	TRBJ2-5	TGCGCCAGCAGCCAAGGAACTAGCGGGGCGCGAGAGACCCAGTACTTC	CASSQGTSGARETQYF
12	NA	TRBV2	NA	TRBJ2-7	TGTGCCAGCAGATCGGACGGATACGAGCAGTACTTC	CASRSDGYEQYF
12	NA	TRBV25-1	NA	TRBJ1-2	TGTGCCAGCAGTGAAAACACCTATGGCTACACCTTC	CASSENTYGYTF
15	NA	TRBV7-2	NA	TRBJ2-6	TGTGCCAGCAGCTTAGACGTCTCTGGGGCCAACGTCCTGACTTTC	CASSLDVSGANVLTF
13	NA	TRBV21-1	NA	TRBJ1-2	TGTGCCAGCAGCAAAGATCCGACGGCTGGCTACACCTTC	CASSKDPTAGYTF
12	TRBD2	TRBV2	NA	TRBJ2-7	TGTGCCAGCAAAGCTAGCGGTTACGAGCAGTACTTC	CASKASGYEQYF
14	NA	TRBV14	few	TRBJ1-1	TGTGCCAGCAGCCCTCGAGGGGGAGGGACTGAAGCTTTCTTT	CASSPRGGGTEAFF
14	TRBD1	TRBV7-2	NA	TRBJ1-2	TGTGCCAGCAGTCAGGGGGCTCATGACTATGGCTACACCTTC	CASSQGAHDYGYTF
14	TRBD1	TRBV6-6	NA	TRBJ2-1	TGTGCCAGCACTATGGGACAGGGTCTCAATGAGCAGTTCTTC	CASTMGQGLNEQFF
13	NA	TRBV2	few	TRBJ1-5	TGTGCCAGCAGGGAACAGAGGGATCAGCCCCAGCATTTT	CASREQRDQPQHF
14	TRBD1	TRBV30	many	TRBJ1-5	TGTGCCTGGAGTGCTGGGACAGGCAATCAGCCCCAGCATTTT	CAWSAGTGNQPQHF
16	TRBD1	TRBV6-5	NA	TRBJ2-2	TGTGCCAGCAGTTACTCTCCGACAGGGCGGACCGGGGAGCTGTTTTTT	CASSYSPTGRTGELFF
13	NA	TRBV2	few	TRBJ2-4	TGTGCCAGCACGGTTTGGGAGGAAAACATTCAGTACTTC	CASTVWEENIQYF
15	NA	TRBV7-9	many	TRBJ2-3	TGTGCCAGCAGCTTAAGAACCGGATTCACAGATACGCAGTATTTT	CASSLRTGFTDTQYF
14	TRBD1	TRBV10-3	many	TRBJ1-6	TGTGCCATCAGGGGACAGGGCGGAAAATCACCCCTCCACTTT	CAIRGQGGKSPLHF
13	NA	TRBV29-1	NA	TRBJ1-1	TGCAGCGTTGGGTACACACTCGAGGGGGAAGCTTTCTTT	CSVGYTLEGEAFF
13	NA	TRBV4-3	many	TRBJ2-2	TGCGCCAGCAGCCAAGATCGGCTGGGGGAGCTGTTTTTT	CASSQDRLGELFF
17	NA	TRBV4-2	NA	TRBJ2-4	TGTGCCAGCAGCCAGTCACAGGGCCCTCGCGCCAAAAACATTCAGTACTTC	CASSQSQGPRAKNIQYF
15	TRBD1	TRBV10-3	few	TRBJ2-7	TGTGCCATCAGTGCCTTTGCAGGGGGTACCTACGAGCAGTACTTC	CAISAFAGGTYEQYF
15	NA	TRBV4-3	few	TRBJ1-3	TGCGCCAGCAGCCATTTAAGGCACTCTGGAAACACCATATATTTT	CASSHLRHSGNTIYF
11	NA	TRBV7-2	NA	TRBJ2-7	TGTGCCAGCAGCTCGCGGAAAGAGCAGTACTTC	CASSSRKEQYF
14	NA	TRBV29-1	NA	TRBJ2-3	TGCAGCGTTGCATCAGGGGTTGGGGCAGATACGCAGTATTTT	CSVASGVGADTQYF
17	NA	TRBV19	NA	TRBJ1-5	TGTGCCAGTAGTATAGACCAAGGGGGTAATAGCAATCAGCCCCAGCATTTT	CASSIDQGGNSNQPQHF
14	TRBD1	TRBV2	few	TRBJ2-7	TGTGCCAGCAACCTTGGACAGGGAATCAACGAGCAGTACTTC	CASNLGQGINEQYF
12	NA	TRBV7-2	once	TRBJ2-1	TGTGCCAGCAGCCAGCGTGGGTATGAGCAGTTCTTC	CASSQRGYEQFF
13	TRBD2	TRBV7-9	few	TRBJ2-5	TGTGCCAGCAGCCGACTAGCGGGGGCCCTCCGGTACTTC	CASSRLAGALRYF
16	NA	TRBV4-3	NA	TRBJ2-2	TGCGCCAGCAGCCAGTGGGCCGGGTCCAACACCGGGGAGCTGTTTTTT	CASSQWAGSNTGELFF
16	NA	TRBV9	NA	TRBJ2-1	TGTGCCAGCAGCCCAGGAGAACGGCCGTCCTACAATGAGCAGTTCTTC	CASSPGERPSYNEQFF
13	NA	TRBV11-3	NA	TRBJ2-4	TGTGCCAGCAGCCCTCAATCCAAAAACATTCAGTACTTC	CASSPQSKNIQYF
15	TRBD1	TRBV27	NA	TRBJ2-2	TGTGCCAGCACCCGGACAGGGGGCAACACCGGGGAGCTGTTTTTT	CASTRTGGNTGELFF